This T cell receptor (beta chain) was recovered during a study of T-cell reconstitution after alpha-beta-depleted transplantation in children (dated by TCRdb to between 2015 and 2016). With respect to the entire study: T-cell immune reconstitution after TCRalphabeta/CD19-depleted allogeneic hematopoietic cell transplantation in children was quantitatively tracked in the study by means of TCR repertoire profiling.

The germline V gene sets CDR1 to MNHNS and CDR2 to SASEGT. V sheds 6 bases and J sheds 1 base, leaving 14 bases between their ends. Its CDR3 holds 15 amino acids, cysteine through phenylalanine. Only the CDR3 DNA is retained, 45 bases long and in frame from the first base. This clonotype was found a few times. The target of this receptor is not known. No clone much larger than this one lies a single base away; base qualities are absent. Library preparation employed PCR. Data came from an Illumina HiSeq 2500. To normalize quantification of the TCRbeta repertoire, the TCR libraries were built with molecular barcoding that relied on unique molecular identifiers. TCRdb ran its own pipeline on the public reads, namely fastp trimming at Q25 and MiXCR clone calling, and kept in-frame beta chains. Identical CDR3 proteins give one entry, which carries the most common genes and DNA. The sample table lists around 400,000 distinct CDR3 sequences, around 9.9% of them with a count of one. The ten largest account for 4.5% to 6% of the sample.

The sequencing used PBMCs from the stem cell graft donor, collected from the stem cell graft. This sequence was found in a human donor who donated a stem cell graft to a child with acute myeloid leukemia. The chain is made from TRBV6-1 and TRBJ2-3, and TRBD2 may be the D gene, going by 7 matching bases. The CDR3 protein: CASSWGGRGTDTQYF. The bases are TGTGCCAGCAGCTGGGGGGGGCGGGGCACAGATACGCAGTATTTT.